The present T cell receptor beta chain was sequenced within a study of T cells in localized non-small cell lung cancer. This CDR3 region has 18 residues. Germline V gene data show CDR1 as LGHNT and CDR2 as FRNRAP. Trimming shortened V by 5 bases and J by 5 bases, and 22 bases separated the two germline ends. The method was immunoSEQ multiplex PCR; TCRdb's version includes in-frame clones alone and lacks a portion of them. The sample has around 25,000 clones, 92% seen once. The origin of this receptor is a man between 40 and 75 years old with stage III squamous cell lung carcinoma. Sequencing used peripheral blood, obtained before any cancer treatment. This chain uses TRBV12-5 with TRBJ2-6; a possible D gene is TRBD1 (5 bases). The CDR3 DNA sequence: TGTGCTAGTGGTAGTTACTGTGCAGGACAAAGTCGGGCCAACGTCCTGACTTTC. Its protein product is CASGSYCAGQSRANVLTF. The whole variable domain, filled in from reference TRBV12-5 and TRBJ2-6, reads DARVTQTPRHKVTEMGQEVTMRCQPILGHNTVFWYRQTMMQGLELLAYFRNRAPLDDSGMPKDRFSAEMPDATLATLKIQPSEPRDSAVYFCASGSYCAGQSRANVLTFGAGSRLTVL.